This T cell receptor beta chain emerged from a study of response to subunit inactivated influenza vaccine. The CDR3 is 12 residues long. TCRdb re-analysed the RT-PCR reads in MiXCR, keeping a single row per CDR3 protein. The data hold 500,000 to 550,000 distinct CDR3 sequences, with 7.6% observed a single time. The study, taken as a whole, reports: The study's authors posited that every seasonal influenza vaccination enlists few new T cells.

This clonotype was recorded a few times. The antigen is unknown. This sequence joins TRBV21-1 and TRBJ1-1; the D segment call TRBD1 is taken from the table without a DNA check. TRBV21-1 is labeled a pseudogene. The source of this sequence is a man between 50 and 75 years old who received an inactivated influenza vaccine. Sequenced material: PBMCs from blood, taken roughly 24 months after vaccination. CDR3 residues: CASWDRGGEAFF. The CDR3 DNA is TGTGCCAGCTGGGACAGGGGAGGTGAAGCTTTCTTT.